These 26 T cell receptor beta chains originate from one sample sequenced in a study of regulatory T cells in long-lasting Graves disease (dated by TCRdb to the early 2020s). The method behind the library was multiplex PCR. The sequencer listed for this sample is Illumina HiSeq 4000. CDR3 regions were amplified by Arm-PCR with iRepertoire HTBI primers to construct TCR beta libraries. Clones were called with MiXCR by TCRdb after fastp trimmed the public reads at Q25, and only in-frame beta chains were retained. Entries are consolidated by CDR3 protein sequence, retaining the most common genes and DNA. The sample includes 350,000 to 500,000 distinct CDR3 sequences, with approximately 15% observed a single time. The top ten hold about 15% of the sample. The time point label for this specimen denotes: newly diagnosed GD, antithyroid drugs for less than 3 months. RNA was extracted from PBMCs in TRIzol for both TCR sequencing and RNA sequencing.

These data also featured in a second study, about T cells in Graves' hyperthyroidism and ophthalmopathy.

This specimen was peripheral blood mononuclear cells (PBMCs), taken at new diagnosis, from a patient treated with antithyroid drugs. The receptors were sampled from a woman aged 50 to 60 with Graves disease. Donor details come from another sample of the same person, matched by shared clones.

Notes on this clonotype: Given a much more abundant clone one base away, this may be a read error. The CDR3 DNA is TGTGCCAGCATGGGACTAGCGGGAGTAGAGACCCAGTACTTC. Residues: CASMGLAGVETQYF. The chain recombines TRBV2 with TRBJ2-5; 14 nucleotides align to TRBD2. CDR1 is SNHLY and CDR2 is FYNNEI in the germline V gene. J was trimmed by 4 bases and V by 7 bases; bases with no gene match: 2. The CDR3 runs 14 residues.

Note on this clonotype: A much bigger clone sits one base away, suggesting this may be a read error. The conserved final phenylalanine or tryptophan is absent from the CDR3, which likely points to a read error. DNA for the CDR3: TGTGCCAGCTCACCCCCCGGACTAGCGGGAGTAAACGAGCAGTACTTG. Translation: CASSPPGLAGVNEQYL. The chain links TRBV18 to TRBJ2-7, with TRBD2 matching over 13 bases. The CDR3 has 16 residues. Germline lookup yields CDR1 KGHSH and CDR2 LQKENI. Trimming at V came to 3 bases and at J to 5 bases, leaving 7 bases not matched to a gene.

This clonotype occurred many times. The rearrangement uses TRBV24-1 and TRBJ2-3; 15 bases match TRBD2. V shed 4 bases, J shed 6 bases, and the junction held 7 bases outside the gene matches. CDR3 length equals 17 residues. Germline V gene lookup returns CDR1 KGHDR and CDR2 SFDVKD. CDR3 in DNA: TGTGCCACCAGTGACCTCGGACTAGCGGGAGGGCCGGATACGCAGTATTTT. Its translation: CATSDLGLAGGPDTQYF.

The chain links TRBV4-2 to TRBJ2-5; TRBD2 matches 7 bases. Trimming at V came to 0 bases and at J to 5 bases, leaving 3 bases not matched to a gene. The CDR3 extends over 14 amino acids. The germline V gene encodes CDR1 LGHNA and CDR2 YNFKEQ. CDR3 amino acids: CASSQEDGRETQYF. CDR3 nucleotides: TGTGCCAGCAGCCAAGAGGACGGGAGGGAGACCCAGTACTTC.

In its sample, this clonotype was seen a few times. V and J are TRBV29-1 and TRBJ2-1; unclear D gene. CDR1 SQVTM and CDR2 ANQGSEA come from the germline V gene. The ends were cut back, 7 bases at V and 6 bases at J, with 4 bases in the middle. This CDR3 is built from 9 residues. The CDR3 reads CSDSNEQFF. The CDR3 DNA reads TGCAGCGATAGCAATGAGCAGTTCTTC.

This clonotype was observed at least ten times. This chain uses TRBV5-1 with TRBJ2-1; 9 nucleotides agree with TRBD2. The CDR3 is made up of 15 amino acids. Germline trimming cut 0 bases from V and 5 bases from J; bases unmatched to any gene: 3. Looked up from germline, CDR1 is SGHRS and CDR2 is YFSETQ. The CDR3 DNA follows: TGCGCCAGCAGCTTGGATAGCGGGAGCCACAATGAGCAGTTCTTC. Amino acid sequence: CASSLDSGSHNEQFF.

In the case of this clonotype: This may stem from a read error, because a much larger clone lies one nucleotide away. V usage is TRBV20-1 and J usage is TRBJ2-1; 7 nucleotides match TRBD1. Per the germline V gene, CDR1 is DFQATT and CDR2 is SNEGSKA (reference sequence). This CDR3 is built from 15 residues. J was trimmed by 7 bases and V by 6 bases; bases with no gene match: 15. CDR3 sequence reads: CSATNLGTETNEQFF. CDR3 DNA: TGCAGTGCGACCAACCTGGGGACAGAAACTAATGAGCAGTTCTTC.

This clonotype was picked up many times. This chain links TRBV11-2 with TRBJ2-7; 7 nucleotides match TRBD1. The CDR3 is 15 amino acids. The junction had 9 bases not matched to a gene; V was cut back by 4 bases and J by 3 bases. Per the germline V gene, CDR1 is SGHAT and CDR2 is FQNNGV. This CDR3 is CASSSYRGSFYEQYF. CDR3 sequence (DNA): TGTGCCAGCAGCTCCTACAGGGGAAGTTTCTACGAGCAGTACTTC.

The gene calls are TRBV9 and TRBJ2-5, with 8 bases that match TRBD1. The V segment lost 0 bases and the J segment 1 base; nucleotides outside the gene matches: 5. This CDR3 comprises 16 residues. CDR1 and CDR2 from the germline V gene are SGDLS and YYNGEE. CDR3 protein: CASSVAGQGSQETQYF. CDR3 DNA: TGTGCCAGCAGCGTAGCAGGACAGGGTAGCCAAGAGACCCAGTACTTC. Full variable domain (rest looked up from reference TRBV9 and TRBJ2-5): DSGVTQTPKHLITATGQRVTLRCSPRSGDLSVYWYQQSLDQGLQFLIQYYNGEERAKGNILERFSAQQFPDLHSELNLSSLELGDSALYFCASSVAGQGSQETQYFGPGTRLLVL.

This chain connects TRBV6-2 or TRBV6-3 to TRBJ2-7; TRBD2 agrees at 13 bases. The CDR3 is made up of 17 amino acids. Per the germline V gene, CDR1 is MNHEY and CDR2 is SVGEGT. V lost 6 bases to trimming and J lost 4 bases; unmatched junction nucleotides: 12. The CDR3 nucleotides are TGTGCCAGCAGAGTCACTAGCGGGAGGGCCCGGTTTTACGAGCAGTACTTC. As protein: CASRVTSGRARFYEQYF.

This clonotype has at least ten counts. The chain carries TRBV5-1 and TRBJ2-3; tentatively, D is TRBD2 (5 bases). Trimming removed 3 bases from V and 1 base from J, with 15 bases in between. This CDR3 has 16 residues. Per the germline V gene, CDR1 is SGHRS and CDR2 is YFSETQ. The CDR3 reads CASSSTRLTGTDTQYF. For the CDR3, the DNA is TGCGCCAGCAGCTCGACCCGACTAACCGGCACAGATACGCAGTATTTT.

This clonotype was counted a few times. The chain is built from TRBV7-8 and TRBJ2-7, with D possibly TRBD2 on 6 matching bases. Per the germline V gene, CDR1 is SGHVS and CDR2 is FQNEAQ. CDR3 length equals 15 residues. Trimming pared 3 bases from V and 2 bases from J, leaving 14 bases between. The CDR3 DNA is TGTGCCAGCAGCTTTTTGGGGGAGGATACCTACGAGCAGTACTTC. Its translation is CASSFLGEDTYEQYF. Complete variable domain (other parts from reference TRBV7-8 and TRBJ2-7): GAGVSQSPRYKVAKRGQDVALRCDPISGHVSLFWYQQALGQGPEFLTYFQNEAQLDKSGLPSDRFFAERPEGSVSTLKIQRTQQEDSAVYLCASSFLGEDTYEQYFGPGTRLTVT.

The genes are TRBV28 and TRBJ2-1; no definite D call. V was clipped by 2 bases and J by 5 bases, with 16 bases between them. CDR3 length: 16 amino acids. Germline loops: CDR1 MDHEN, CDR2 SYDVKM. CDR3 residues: CASSLGAPRPDNEQFF. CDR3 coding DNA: TGTGCCAGCAGTTTAGGAGCACCCCGGCCCGACAATGAGCAGTTCTTC.

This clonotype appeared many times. CDR3 sequence reads: CASSQNLAEQFF. CDR3 sequence (DNA): TGTGCCAGCAGCCAGAATCTAGCTGAGCAGTTCTTC. The chain couples TRBV3-1 to TRBJ2-1, with D maybe TRBD2 (5 bases). The ends were cut back, 3 bases at V and 9 bases at J, with 9 bases in the middle. CDR3 length equals 12 residues. Germline CDR1 is LGHDT and CDR2 is YNNKEL (reference sequence).

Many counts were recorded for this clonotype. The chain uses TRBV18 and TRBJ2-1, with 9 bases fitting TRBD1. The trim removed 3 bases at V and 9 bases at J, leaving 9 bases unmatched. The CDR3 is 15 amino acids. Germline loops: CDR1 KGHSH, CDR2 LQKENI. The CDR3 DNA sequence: TGTGCCAGCTCACCGGTGGGACAGGGAATGGGTGAGCAGTTCTTC. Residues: CASSPVGQGMGEQFF.

The CDR3 DNA follows: TGCGCCAGCAGACCAGCAAGGCGAACAGGAATGAACACTGAAGCTTTCTTT. Protein product: CASRPARRTGMNTEAFF. The rearrangement uses TRBV4-1 and TRBJ1-1; TRBD1 is a possible D gene (5 bases). Trimming pared 6 bases from V and 0 bases from J, leaving 20 bases between. The CDR3 runs to 17 residues. The germline V gene has CDR1 MGHRA and CDR2 YSYEKL.

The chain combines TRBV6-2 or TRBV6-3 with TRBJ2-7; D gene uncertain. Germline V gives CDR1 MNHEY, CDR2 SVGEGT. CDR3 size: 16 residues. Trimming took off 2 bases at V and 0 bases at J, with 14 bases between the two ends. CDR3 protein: CASSYPTYTSSYEQYF. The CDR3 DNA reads TGTGCCAGCAGTTACCCGACGTACACCAGCTCCTACGAGCAGTACTTC.

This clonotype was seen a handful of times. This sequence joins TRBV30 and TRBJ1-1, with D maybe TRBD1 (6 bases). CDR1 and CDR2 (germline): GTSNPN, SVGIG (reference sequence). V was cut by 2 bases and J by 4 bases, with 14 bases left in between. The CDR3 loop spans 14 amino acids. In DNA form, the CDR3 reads TGTGCCTGGAGTACCAAGGGGGGTAGCACTGAAGCTTTCTTT. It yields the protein CAWSTKGGSTEAFF. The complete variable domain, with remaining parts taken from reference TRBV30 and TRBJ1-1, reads SQTIHQWPATLVQPVGSPLSLECTVEGTSNPNLYWYRQAAGRGLQLLFYSVGIGQISSEVPQNLSASRPQDRQFILSSKKLLLSDSGFYLCAWSTKGGSTEAFFGQGTRLTVV.

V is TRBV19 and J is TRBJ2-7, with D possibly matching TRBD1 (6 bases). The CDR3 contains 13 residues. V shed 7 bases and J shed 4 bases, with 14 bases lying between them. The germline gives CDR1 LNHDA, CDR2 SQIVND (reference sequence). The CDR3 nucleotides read TGTGCCAGTATCTCGGACAGACTTTACGAGCAGTACTTC. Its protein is CASISDRLYEQYF. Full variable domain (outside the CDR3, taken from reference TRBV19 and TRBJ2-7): DGGITQSPKYLFRKEGQNVTLSCEQNLNHDAMYWYRQDPGQGLRLIYYSQIVNDFQKGDIAEGYSVSREKKESFPLTVTSAQKNPTAFYLCASISDRLYEQYFGPGTRLTVT.

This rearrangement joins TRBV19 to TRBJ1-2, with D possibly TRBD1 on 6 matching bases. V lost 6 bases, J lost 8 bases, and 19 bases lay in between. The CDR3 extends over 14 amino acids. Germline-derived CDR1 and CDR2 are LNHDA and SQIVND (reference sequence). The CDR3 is CASRGGGASIGYTF. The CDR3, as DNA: TGTGCCAGTAGAGGTGGGGGCGCCTCTATCGGCTACACCTTC.

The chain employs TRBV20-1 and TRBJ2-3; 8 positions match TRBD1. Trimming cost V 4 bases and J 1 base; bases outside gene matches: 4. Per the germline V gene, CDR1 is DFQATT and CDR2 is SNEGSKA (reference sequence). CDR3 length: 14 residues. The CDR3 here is CSAKQGGGTDTQYF. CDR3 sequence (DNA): TGCAGTGCTAAACAGGGGGGCGGCACAGATACGCAGTATTTT.

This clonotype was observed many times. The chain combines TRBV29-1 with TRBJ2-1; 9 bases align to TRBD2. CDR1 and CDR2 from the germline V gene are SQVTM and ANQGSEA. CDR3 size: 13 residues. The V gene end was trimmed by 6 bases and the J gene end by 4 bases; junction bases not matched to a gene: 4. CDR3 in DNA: TGCAGCGTACGGACTAGCGAGTACAATGAGCAGTTCTTC. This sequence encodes CSVRTSEYNEQFF.

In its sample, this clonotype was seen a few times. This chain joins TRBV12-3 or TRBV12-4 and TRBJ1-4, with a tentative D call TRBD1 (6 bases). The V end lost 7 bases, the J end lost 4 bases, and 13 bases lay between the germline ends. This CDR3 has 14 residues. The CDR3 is CASTNGGHNEKLFF. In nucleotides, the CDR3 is TGTGCCAGCACCAATGGGGGGCATAATGAAAAACTGTTTTTT.

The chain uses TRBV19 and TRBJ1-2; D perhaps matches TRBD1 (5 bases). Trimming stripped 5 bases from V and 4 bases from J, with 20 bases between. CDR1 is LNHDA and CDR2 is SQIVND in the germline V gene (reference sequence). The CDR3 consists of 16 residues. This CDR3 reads CASSSRRRDRGYGYTF. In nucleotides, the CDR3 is TGTGCCAGTAGTTCGCGACGCAGGGATCGCGGCTATGGCTACACCTTC.

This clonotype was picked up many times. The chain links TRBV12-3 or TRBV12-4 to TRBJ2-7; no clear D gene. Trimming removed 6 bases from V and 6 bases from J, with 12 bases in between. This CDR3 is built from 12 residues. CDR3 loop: CASSLAPGEQYF. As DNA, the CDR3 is TGTGCCAGCAGCCTCGCCCCGGGCGAGCAGTACTTC.

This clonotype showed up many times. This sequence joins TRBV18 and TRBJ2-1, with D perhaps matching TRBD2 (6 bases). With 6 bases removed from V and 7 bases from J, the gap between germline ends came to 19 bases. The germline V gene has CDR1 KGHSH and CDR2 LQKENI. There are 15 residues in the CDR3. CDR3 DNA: TGTGCCAGCTCTCCTACTAGCCCACCTCGGAATGAGCAGTTCTTC. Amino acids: CASSPTSPPRNEQFF.